One and the same sample provided the 20 T cell receptor beta chains below, sequenced in a study of vaccination effects on CD4 cells after COVID-19. The assay was immunoSEQ multiplex PCR, and TCRdb's table has in-frame clones only and misses some. The data contain tens of thousands of clones, around 62% of them singletons. Viral peptide pools were used in the ViraFEST assay to expand antigen-specific CD4+ T cells, and sequencing came afterward. The authors isolated CD4+ T cells after about 10 days of culture. Each vaccine recipient was nucleocapsid antibody negative and had no prior SARS-CoV-2 infection. Their recognized antigens are unknown. The sample here was CD4+ T cells from PBMCs cultured with HCoV-NL63 spike peptides, taken before COVID-19 vaccination. These receptors came from a human donor who received a COVID-19 vaccine.

The chain uses TRBV4-1 and TRBJ2-1, with D perhaps being TRBD1 or TRBD2 (5 bases each). The CDR3 consists of 15 residues. V lost 0 bases and J 8 bases, leaving 14 bases between the germline ends. Germline V gene data show CDR1 as MGHRA and CDR2 as YSYEKL. CDR3 sequence reads: CASSQEPGDGDEQFF. In DNA, the CDR3 is TGCGCCAGCAGCCAAGAGCCTGGGGACGGCGATGAGCAGTTCTTC.

The chain employs TRBV7-9 and TRBJ1-5; D gene ambiguous. Trimming took off 4 bases at V and 3 bases at J, with 13 bases between the two ends. Germline V gene sequence: CDR1 SEHNR, CDR2 FQNEAQ (reference sequence). The CDR3 sequence is 15 residues long. CDR3 in amino acids: CASSSLNQPNQPQHF. The CDR3 region has the DNA TGTGCCAGCAGCTCCCTTAATCAGCCCAATCAGCCCCAGCATTTT.

This clone was counted between two and nine times. This chain links TRBV5-1 with TRBJ2-1; 8 bases agree with TRBD2. Germline V gene lookup returns CDR1 SGHRS and CDR2 YFSETQ. The CDR3 totals 15 residues. With V trimmed by 1 base and J by 9 bases, 9 bases remained unmatched. The DNA for the CDR3 is TGCGCCAGCAGCTTGCGCAGCGGGAGTGGCGGTGAGCAGTTCTTC. Residues: CASSLRSGSGGEQFF.

The rearrangement links TRBV12-3 or TRBV12-4 to TRBJ1-5; D unresolved. The CDR3 covers 13 residues. V lost 6 bases and J lost 7, with 13 bases in between. DNA for the CDR3: TGTGCCAGCAGGCTGACTATATGGCAGCCCCAGCATTTT. Its translation is CASRLTIWQPQHF.

The chain combines TRBV11-2 with TRBJ2-2; the match to TRBD1 covers 8 bases. V lost 4 bases, J lost 4 bases, and 8 bases stayed unmatched. In germline, CDR1 is SGHAT, CDR2 FQNNGV. The CDR3 runs 16 residues. The DNA for the CDR3 is TGTGCCAGCAGCTCGCTCAGACAGGGGCCCACCGGGGAGCTGTTTTTT. This codes for CASSSLRQGPTGELFF. The full variable domain, with the rest looked up from reference TRBV11-2 and TRBJ2-2, is EAGVAQSPRYKIIEKRQSVAFWCNPISGHATLYWYQQILGQGPKLLIQFQNNGVVDDSQLPKDRFSAERLKGVDSTLKIQPAKLEDSAVYLCASSSLRQGPTGELFFGEGSRLTVL.

The V gene is TRBV5-1, the J gene TRBJ2-2; D call uncertain. Germline CDR1 and CDR2: SGHRS and YFSETQ. Trimming took off 4 bases at V and 1 base at J, with 17 bases between the two ends. The CDR3 extends over 17 amino acids. The CDR3 sequence is CASSITGVHLNTGELFF. The CDR3, as DNA: TGCGCCAGCAGCATAACTGGGGTCCATCTGAACACCGGGGAGCTGTTTTTT.

This sequence joins TRBV7-8 and TRBJ1-6; TRBD1 matches 7 bases. V was pared by 5 bases and J by 5 bases, with 6 bases of the junction left unmatched. This CDR3 is built from 15 residues. Germline V lookup: CDR1 SGHVS, CDR2 FQNEAQ. The CDR3: CASSRGDSDNSPLHF. DNA for the CDR3: TGTGCCAGCAGCCGTGGGGACAGTGATAATTCACCCCTCCACTTT.

The chain uses TRBV5-1 and TRBJ1-3; 8 nucleotides align to TRBD1. Trimming removed 0 bases from V and 3 bases from J; junction bases left unmatched: 8. The germline V gene encodes CDR1 SGHRS and CDR2 YFSETQ. CDR3 length: 17 amino acids. CDR3 DNA sequence: TGCGCCAGCAGCTTGGAACCCCAGGGGGCAGGTGGAAACACCATATATTTT. As protein: CASSLEPQGAGGNTIYF.

CDR3 in amino acids: CASRQGADSPLHF. The CDR3, as DNA: TGTGCCAGCAGGCAAGGGGCAGATTCACCCCTCCACTTT. V and J are TRBV6-5 and TRBJ1-6; tentatively, D is TRBD1 (5 bases). This CDR3 is built from 13 residues. V lost 6 bases, J lost 8 bases, and 11 bases lay in between. Germline V gives CDR1 MNHEY, CDR2 SVGAGI.

The V gene is TRBV5-1, the J gene TRBJ1-2; TRBD1 matches 8 bases. The CDR3 has 15 amino acids. Looked up from germline, CDR1 is SGHRS and CDR2 is YFSETQ. V lost 2 bases and J lost 0; bases outside the gene matches: 3. The CDR3 nucleotides are TGCGCCAGCAGCTTACAGGGGGGGACTAACTATGGCTACACCTTC. Its protein product is CASSLQGGTNYGYTF.

The chain joins TRBV6-5 to TRBJ1-2; D is ambiguous. Trimming removed 7 bases at V and 6 bases at J, with 21 bases between. CDR1 is MNHEY and CDR2 is SVGAGI in the germline V gene. CDR3 length: 15 amino acids. The CDR3, as DNA: TGTGCCAGCACCCCCCTTAGAGCGTTACAGAATGGCTACACCTTC. Protein sequence: CASTPLRALQNGYTF.

The genes are TRBV2 and TRBJ2-7, with D possibly being TRBD1 (6 bases). The CDR3 is 14 residues long. Germline CDR1 SNHLY, CDR2 FYNNEI. Deletions cut 6 bases from V and 4 bases from J, with 16 bases between. CDR3 DNA sequence: TGTGCCAGCAGAAACGGACAGTCTTCTTACGAGCAGTACTTC. Protein sequence: CASRNGQSSYEQYF.

The chain carries TRBV6-5 and TRBJ2-3; D is undetermined. The CDR3 sequence is 13 residues long. Germline CDR1 reads MNHEY; CDR2 reads SVGAGI. V lost 6 bases, J lost 2 bases, and 9 bases lay in between. The CDR3 protein is CASSSIFTDTQYF. CDR3 nucleotides: TGTGCCAGCAGCTCAATCTTCACAGATACGCAGTATTTT.

V is TRBV14 and J is TRBJ2-7; TRBD2 might be the D (6 bases). Germline loops: CDR1 SGHDN, CDR2 FVKESK. The CDR3 is 14 residues long. V was trimmed by 3 bases and J by 0 bases, leaving 9 bases between them. CDR3 DNA: TGTGCCAGCAGCCAGGCACTAGCCTCCTACGAGCAGTACTTC. Residues: CASSQALASYEQYF. The full variable domain, with the rest looked up from reference TRBV14 and TRBJ2-7, is EAGVTQFPSHSVIEKGQTVTLRCDPISGHDNLYWYRRVMGKEIKFLLHFVKESKQDESGMPNNRFLAERTGGTYSTLKVQPAELEDSGVYFCASSQALASYEQYFGPGTRLTVT.

This clone has more than one count but fewer than ten. The gene calls are TRBV14 and TRBJ2-7; either TRBD1 or TRBD2 may fit D (5 bases each). Germline V lookup: CDR1 SGHDN, CDR2 FVKESK. Trimming took 3 bases from V and 4 from J, leaving 16 bases between them. This CDR3 contains 15 residues. The CDR3 protein is CASSHPGTDLYEQYF. DNA for the CDR3: TGTGCCAGCAGCCACCCCGGGACGGACTTATACGAGCAGTACTTC.

This chain uses TRBV4-1 with TRBJ1-2; TRBD1 is a possible D gene (6 bases). Germline-derived CDR1 and CDR2 are MGHRA and YSYEKL. Trimming stripped 0 bases from V and 5 bases from J, with 13 bases between. CDR3 length: 15 amino acids. CDR3 sequence reads: CASSQELQGGYGYTF. The CDR3 nucleotides read TGCGCCAGCAGCCAAGAATTACAGGGAGGATATGGCTACACCTTC.

J is TRBJ1-2 and V is TRBV10-1; D remains unclear. Deletions cut 3 bases from V and 3 bases from J, with 8 bases between. CDR1 is WNHNN, CDR2 SYGVQD, per germline (reference sequence). The CDR3 has 13 residues. CDR3 protein: CASSEGFDYGYTF. The DNA for the CDR3 is TGCGCCAGCAGTGAAGGATTCGACTATGGCTACACCTTC.

The V call is TRBV3-1 (or the pseudogene TRBV3-2), the J call TRBJ2-7; D is unclear. Germline loops: CDR1 LGHDT, CDR2 YNNKEL (reference sequence). This CDR3 comprises 11 residues. The ends were cut back, 1 base at V and 5 bases at J, with 3 bases in the middle. CDR3: CASSQVHEQYF. The CDR3, as DNA: TGTGCCAGCAGCCAAGTCCACGAGCAGTACTTC.

The chain recombines TRBV7-9 with TRBJ1-6; no definite D call. The germline gives CDR1 SEHNR, CDR2 FQNEAQ (reference sequence). This CDR3 is 14 amino acids long. Trimming cost V 5 bases and J 5 bases, with 10 bases left between them. The CDR3 region has the DNA TGTGCCAGCAGCCCGGACGGTAATAATTCACCCCTCCACTTT. It translates to CASSPDGNNSPLHF.

The J gene is TRBJ2-3, the V gene TRBV6-5, with 11 bases aligning to TRBD1. The CDR3 is made up of 16 amino acids. V shed 4 bases and J 0 bases; nucleotides not matched to a gene: 3. The germline V gene has CDR1 MNHEY and CDR2 SVGAGI. The CDR3 here is CASSLGDRGSTDTQYF. The CDR3 DNA reads as TGTGCCAGCAGTTTGGGGGACAGGGGGAGCACAGATACGCAGTATTTT.